One and the same sample provided the 18 T cell receptor beta chains below, sequenced in a study of shared clonotypes between healthy human individuals. TCRdb's table, derived via immunoSEQ multiplex PCR, lists solely in-frame clones and lacks some. This sample has millions of clones, with 90% to 95% found just once. Material: naive CD4+ T cells from PBMCs. As for subset: CD45RA+ positively selected. These receptors were collected from a man between 18 and 35 years old in good health. Some clones in this sample may be carry-over from other donors' samples.

The chain links TRBV29-1 to TRBJ2-1; TRBD1 might be the D (5 bases). Germline V gene sequence: CDR1 SQVTM, CDR2 ANQGSEA. Trimming took off 7 bases at V and 4 bases at J, with 11 bases between the two ends. This CDR3 has 12 residues. For the CDR3, the DNA is TGCAGCGGTGACAGCGAATACAATGAGCAGTTCTTC. The encoded protein is CSGDSEYNEQFF.

This chain joins TRBV9 and TRBJ2-5; 8 bases fit TRBD2. The germline V gene encodes CDR1 SGDLS and CDR2 YYNGEE. The J segment lost 5 bases and the V segment lost 6 bases, leaving 9 bases of the junction unmatched. The CDR3 spans 14 residues. This chain's CDR3 is CASTRTGGGETQYF. In nucleotides, the CDR3 is TGTGCCAGCACGAGGACGGGAGGGGGGGAGACCCAGTACTTC.

The chain combines TRBV11-3 with TRBJ2-1, with 7 bases identical to TRBD2. V lost 3 bases, J lost 6 bases, and 5 bases stayed unmatched. Germline CDR1 is SGHNT and CDR2 is YENEEA. This CDR3 has 14 amino acids. DNA of the CDR3: TGTGCCAGCAGCTTGACTAGCTATTCCAATGAGCAGTTCTTC. Protein product: CASSLTSYSNEQFF.

This clone has a single count. The CDR3 sequence is CSVEDQGLRGREQFF. For the CDR3, the DNA is TGCAGCGTTGAAGATCAGGGACTACGGGGTCGTGAGCAGTTCTTC. V and J are TRBV29-1 and TRBJ2-1, with TRBD2 matching over 7 bases. J gave up 9 bases and V 0 bases, and 11 bases lay outside the gene matches. The germline V gene has CDR1 SQVTM and CDR2 ANQGSEA. The CDR3 is made up of 15 amino acids.

In this sample, this clone turned up once. V gene TRBV7-8 combines with J gene TRBJ2-7, with 11 bases lining up with TRBD1. The CDR3 has 16 amino acids. The V gene's germline CDR1 is SGHVS and CDR2 FQNEAQ. V lost 0 bases to trimming and J lost 3 bases; unmatched junction nucleotides: 4. CDR3 bases: TGTGCCAGCAGCTTAGCGGGACAGGGGGGCGGCTACGAGCAGTACTTC. Translation: CASSLAGQGGGYEQYF.

V is TRBV7-9 and J is TRBJ1-6, with a tentative D call TRBD1 (5 bases). This CDR3 is 15 amino acids long. V lost 3 bases and J 2 bases, leaving 8 bases between the germline ends. Germline-derived CDR1 and CDR2 are SEHNR and FQNEAQ (reference sequence). CDR3 in amino acids: CASSFGTPYNSPLHF. In DNA, the CDR3 is TGTGCCAGCAGCTTTGGGACCCCCTATAATTCACCCCTCCACTTT.

The chain employs TRBV5-1 and TRBJ2-6; 8 nucleotides align to TRBD1. The V gene's germline CDR1 is SGHRS and CDR2 YFSETQ. The CDR3 contains 18 residues. With 2 bases clipped from V and 1 base from J, the junction kept 8 bases outside the gene matches. The DNA of the CDR3 is TGCGCCAGCAGCTTTTATCAGGGGGCAATTTCTGGGGCCAACGTCCTGACTTTC. Protein product: CASSFYQGAISGANVLTF.

V usage is TRBV19 and J usage is TRBJ2-7, with D unresolved. Germline CDR1 is LNHDA and CDR2 is SQIVND (reference sequence). V lost 1 base and J 6 bases, leaving 4 bases between the germline ends. The CDR3 contains 11 residues. Written as DNA, the CDR3 is TGTGCCAGTAGTATAGGGGTCGAGCAGTACTTC. It yields the protein CASSIGVEQYF. The variable domain in full, completed from reference TRBV19 and TRBJ2-7, reads DGGITQSPKYLFRKEGQNVTLSCEQNLNHDAMYWYRQDPGQGLRLIYYSQIVNDFQKGDIAEGYSVSREKKESFPLTVTSAQKNPTAFYLCASSIGVEQYFGPGTRLTVT.

The rearrangement links TRBV5-1 to TRBJ1-3, with D uncertain. V lost 5 bases and J 0 bases, leaving 12 bases between the germline ends. CDR3 length equals 15 residues. The V gene's germline CDR1 is SGHRS and CDR2 YFSETQ. Here the CDR3 reads CASSLSANSGNTIYF. CDR3 nucleotides: TGCGCCAGCAGTTTGTCGGCAAACTCTGGAAACACCATATATTTT.

This chain uses TRBV6-5 with TRBJ1-4, with TRBD1 identical over 9 bases. The CDR3 has 16 amino acids. Looked up from germline, CDR1 is MNHEY and CDR2 is SVGAGI. J lost 7 bases, V lost 0 bases, and 6 bases had no gene match. The CDR3 is CASSYSNTGGSEKLFF. CDR3 nucleotides: TGTGCCAGCAGTTACTCGAATACAGGGGGCTCTGAAAAACTGTTTTTT.

The genes are TRBV18 and TRBJ1-1, with TRBD1 as a possible D gene (6 bases). Germline V gene data show CDR1 as KGHSH and CDR2 as LQKENI. The germline V and J ends were trimmed by 4 bases and 4 bases, with 7 bases remaining between them. There are 12 residues in the CDR3. The CDR3 here is CASSLDSTEAFF. The CDR3 nucleotides are TGTGCCAGCTCACTGGACAGCACTGAAGCTTTCTTT.

Turning to this clone: The identical CDR3 is also encoded by other nucleotide sequences in the sample. The V and J genes are TRBV19 and TRBJ2-7, with D possibly being TRBD2 (6 bases). The V end was cut by 5 bases, the J end by 3 bases, with 11 bases between. The CDR3 runs to 13 residues. Germline CDR1 and CDR2: LNHDA and SQIVND (reference sequence). The CDR3: CASSGQGGYEQYF. The CDR3 DNA is TGTGCCAGTAGTGGCCAGGGAGGCTACGAGCAGTACTTC.

The V gene is TRBV6-1, the J gene TRBJ1-2, with D possibly TRBD1 on 6 matching bases. Per germline, CDR1 MNHNS and CDR2 SASEGT. V dropped 8 bases and J dropped 8 bases, with 24 bases sitting between them. CDR3 length equals 15 residues. CDR3: CASLPVGWGANGYTF. Here the CDR3 DNA reads TGTGCCAGCCTTCCGGTGGGATGGGGGGCGAACGGCTACACCTTC.

V and J are TRBV7-3 and TRBJ2-3, with 12 positions matching TRBD2. In germline, CDR1 is SGHTA, CDR2 FQGTGA. Trimming took 5 bases from V and 4 from J; bases not matched to a gene: 4. The CDR3 spans 15 residues. CDR3 in DNA: TGTGCCAGCAGCAGGACTAGCGGGAACGCAGATACGCAGTATTTT. Its translation: CASSRTSGNADTQYF.

This clone was picked up a small number of times. Other DNA sequences within the sample encode an identical CDR3. This chain links TRBV5-1 with TRBJ1-3, with no clear D. The V gene lost 4 bases and the J gene lost 1 base, with 9 bases spanning the gap. The germline gives CDR1 SGHRS, CDR2 YFSETQ. The CDR3 totals 14 residues. This CDR3 reads CASSLSGSGNTIYF. In DNA, the CDR3 is TGCGCCAGCAGCCTCAGCGGATCTGGAAACACCATATATTTT.

This clone has a single count. This rearrangement joins TRBV4-3 to TRBJ1-4, with 11 bases lining up with TRBD1. With 4 bases clipped from V and 8 bases from J, the junction kept 3 bases outside the gene matches. Looked up from germline, CDR1 is LGHNA and CDR2 is YSLEER. The CDR3 contains 14 residues. CDR3 DNA sequence: TGCGCCAGCAGCCCCGGGACAGGGGGAGAAAAACTGTTTTTT. Translation: CASSPGTGGEKLFF.

This clone was counted a single time. The V call is TRBV18, the J call TRBJ2-1; 13 bases are a match to TRBD2. V lost 2 bases to trimming and J lost 9 bases; unmatched junction nucleotides: 4. There are 15 residues in the CDR3. Germline V gene sequence: CDR1 KGHSH, CDR2 LQKENI. CDR3 DNA sequence: TGTGCCAGCTCACCATTTGGGACTAGCGGGGTTGAGCAGTTCTTC. It encodes CASSPFGTSGVEQFF.

The gene calls are TRBV6-1 and TRBJ2-3; D remains ambiguous. This CDR3 contains 14 residues. Trimming pared 4 bases from V and 5 bases from J, leaving 13 bases between. The germline CDR1 and CDR2 sequences are MNHNS and SASEGT. CDR3 sequence: CASSARLSGDTQYF. CDR3 DNA: TGTGCCAGCAGTGCTCGGCTTTCCGGAGATACGCAGTATTTT.